The rows below give T cell receptor beta chains drawn from one sample of a study of blood T cell repertoires in COVID-19. Only in-frame clones appear in the TCRdb table, and some are missing; sequencing was by immunoSEQ multiplex PCR. Found here are roughly 240,000 clones, approximately 82% of them singletons; the top ten hold about 4.5%. What was sequenced was peripheral blood. Receptor source: a man aged 55 to 70 who had recovered from COVID-19. Both conserved end residues are part of each CDR3. Fields, in order: V gene, clone size, J gene, D gene, CDR3 protein, CDR3 DNA. The D gene is left open where the match is weak. Some rows have no size entry. The others give once, few or many, or a class for an expanded clone.

TRBV3-1/TRBV3-2	.	TRBJ2-1	.	CASSQHSRASSYNEQFF	TGTGCCAGCAGCCAGCACTCCAGGGCCAGCTCCTACAATGAGCAGTTCTTC
TRBV11-2	.	TRBJ2-3	TRBD1	CASSSRGNKGTDTQYF	TGTGCCAGCAGCTCCAGGGGGAACAAGGGCACAGATACGCAGTATTTT
TRBV7-8	few	TRBJ1-6	.	CASSLEGFSGVNSPLHF	TGTGCCAGCAGCTTAGAAGGATTTTCAGGGGTGAATTCACCCCTCCACTTT
TRBV5-1	.	TRBJ2-2	TRBD2	CASSLGMGLAGASGELFF	TGCGCCAGCAGCTTGGGAATGGGACTAGCGGGAGCGTCGGGGGAGCTGTTTTTT
TRBV2	.	TRBJ2-7	.	CASSRDFNEQYF	TGTGCCAGCAGCCGGGATTTCAACGAGCAGTACTTC
TRBV19	.	TRBJ1-5	.	CASSILGQGNQPQHF	TGTGCCAGTAGTATATTGGGGCAGGGCAATCAGCCCCAGCATTTT
TRBV6-6	.	TRBJ2-3	.	CASSRGEVRRASTDTQYF	TGTGCCAGCAGTCGGGGTGAGGTGAGGCGGGCGAGCACAGATACGCAGTATTTT
TRBV7-6	.	TRBJ1-6	.	CASSARHTVGGSPLHF	TGTGCCAGCAGCGCCCGCCACACTGTGGGAGGTTCACCCCTCCACTTT
TRBV7-6	.	TRBJ2-2	.	CASSLVAAVNTGELFF	TGTGCCAGCAGCTTAGTGGCGGCAGTGAACACCGGGGAGCTGTTTTTT
TRBV3-1/TRBV3-2	.	TRBJ2-5	TRBD2	CASSQTSGREVGGETQYF	TGTGCCAGCAGCCAGACTAGCGGGAGGGAGGTCGGCGGGGAGACCCAGTACTTC
TRBV13	.	TRBJ2-5	.	CASSTVGSQETQYF	TGTGCCAGCAGCACAGTGGGCAGTCAAGAGACCCAGTACTTC
TRBV15	.	TRBJ2-7	.	CATSRGTVHF	TGTGCCACCAGCAGAGGGACAGTCCACTTC
TRBV6-5	.	TRBJ1-2	.	CASRSAGLAYGYTF	TGTGCCAGCAGGTCTGCGGGGCTGGCCTATGGCTACACCTTC
TRBV5-1	.	TRBJ1-5	.	CASTWGVGQPQHF	TGCGCCAGCACCTGGGGCGTCGGTCAGCCCCAGCATTTT
TRBV20-1	.	TRBJ1-5	.	CSASPGGTQPQHF	TGCAGCGCTAGTCCCGGCGGGACTCAGCCCCAGCATTTT
TRBV10-3	few	TRBJ2-7	.	CAISDGFGEQYF	TGTGCCATCAGTGACGGGTTTGGCGAGCAGTACTTC
TRBV28	.	TRBJ2-3	.	CASSDRQTDTQYF	TGTGCCAGCAGTGATCGACAGACAGATACGCAGTATTTT
TRBV6-5	.	TRBJ2-1	TRBD2	CASTRLAGTHEQFF	TGTGCCAGCACCCGACTAGCGGGAACCCATGAGCAGTTCTTC